The TCR beta chain described here comes from a study of blood T cell repertoires in COVID-19. Study summary: The United States, Italy and Spain provided the acute and convalescent COVID-19 samples. Sample material is recorded as cDNA or gDNA derived from T cells, B-cell-depleted T cells, or PBMCs.

Germline V CDR1 and CDR2: MNHEY, SMNVEV (reference sequence). The ends were cut back, 5 bases at V and 9 bases at J, with 14 bases in the middle. The CDR3 consists of 13 residues. Per the original methods: Amplification from reference gene primers served as the basis for estimated nucleated cell counts. Profiling relied on immunoSEQ multiplex PCR, and the TCRdb table lists in-frame clones only, not all of them. V and J calls and clone size are copied from that table; D and trimming were computed from the DNA. The sample holds about 50,000 clones; 85% to 90% are singletons and the top ten take about 25%.

The origin of this receptor is a human donor in a cohort sampled during active COVID-19. Sequencing was done on a sample of peripheral blood. The chain carries TRBV27 and TRBJ2-1, with D perhaps TRBD1 (6 bases). Here the CDR3 DNA reads TGTGCCAGCAGTCGGTCACAGGGAGTTGAGCAGTTCTTC. Protein: CASSRSQGVEQFF.